These 13 T cell receptor beta chains share one sample of origin, sequenced in a study of blood T cells in healthy people across ages. A J-beta primer mix and a sample-barcoded 5' primer were used in a second PCR of roughly 6 to 12 cycles. Each CDR3 protein is one row after TCRdb ran MiXCR on the 5' RACE reads. The table shows around 700,000 distinct CDR3 sequences, with 20% to 25% occurring only once. The sample also formed part of further work on T cells of mothers and their children.

Sequenced input: blood. These receptors were obtained from a boy between 10 and 17 years old in good health.

This clonotype was seen more than once but under ten times. The chain has TRBV28 and TRBJ2-1; D is unclear. The germline gives CDR1 MDHEN, CDR2 SYDVKM. The CDR3 has 16 residues. V was cut by 7 bases and J by 0 bases, with 16 bases left in between. For the CDR3, the DNA is TGTGCCAGCACAACCTCTCTAGAGGTCTCCTACAATGAGCAGTTCTTC. Amino acids: CASTTSLEVSYNEQFF.

This CDR3 is CASSTGTFNYGYTF. The CDR3 coding sequence is TGTGCCAGCAGTACAGGGACCTTTAACTATGGCTACACCTTC. The gene calls are TRBV6-6 and TRBJ1-2; maybe TRBD1 (6 bases). Germline values: CDR1 MNHNY, CDR2 SVGAGI (reference sequence). The ends were cut back, 5 bases at V and 1 base at J, with 11 bases in the middle. CDR3 length: 14 amino acids.

This clonotype was found a few times. The chain combines TRBV20-1 with TRBJ2-5; weak D call: TRBD1 (5 bases). The DNA matches TRBJ2-1 better at its end, which makes the J call doubtful. Germline V gives CDR1 DFQATT, CDR2 SNEGSKA (reference sequence). The CDR3 runs to 14 residues. The CDR3: CSARDLRTSNEQFF. The CDR3 bases are TGCAGTGCTAGAGATCTTCGGACAAGCAATGAGCAGTTCTTC.

This clonotype was found a few times. The V call is TRBV24-1, the J call TRBJ2-7; 15 bases agree with TRBD2. This CDR3 contains 17 residues. Germline lookup yields CDR1 KGHDR and CDR2 SFDVKD. The J segment lost 5 bases and the V segment lost 2 bases, leaving 6 bases of the junction unmatched. Written as DNA, the CDR3 is TGTGCCACCAGTGATTCTGGACTAGCGGGGGGGGGCCACGAGCAGTACTTC. It codes for CATSDSGLAGGGHEQYF.

V gene TRBV3-1 combines with J gene TRBJ2-1; D uncertain. With 5 bases removed from V and 8 bases from J, the gap between germline ends came to 10 bases. The CDR3 sequence is 12 residues long. Germline lookup yields CDR1 LGHDT and CDR2 YNNKEL (reference sequence). The CDR3, as DNA: TGTGCCAGCAGCGAACGGATCCATGAGCAGTTCTTC. It codes for CASSERIHEQFF.

In its sample, this clonotype was seen a few times. The chain recombines TRBV27 with TRBJ2-5; 7 bases agree with TRBD1. The J call could be wrong; TRBJ2-7 is a better fit for the DNA end. The CDR3 is made up of 14 amino acids. The germline CDR1 and CDR2 sequences are MNHEY and SMNVEV (reference sequence). CDR3 DNA sequence: TGTGCCAGCAGTTTATCGAGAGGGGGCCTCGAGCAGTACTTC. It specifies CASSLSRGGLEQYF.

The V call is TRBV6-2 or TRBV6-3, the J call TRBJ2-5; TRBD1 agrees at 8 bases. J gave up 7 bases and V 8 bases, and 12 bases lay outside the gene matches. The CDR3 totals 14 residues. Germline CDR1 MNHEY, CDR2 SVGEGT. The CDR3 region has the DNA TGTGCCAGCGGAGACAGGGGTACCGATGGGACCCAGTACTTC. Protein sequence: CASGDRGTDGTQYF.

This clonotype was seen only a few times. This chain connects TRBV7-2 to TRBJ2-5; possible D gene TRBD1, 6 bases. The J call is doubtful: the DNA matches TRBJ2-7 better. Germline assignment: CDR1 SGHTA and CDR2 FQGNSA. The CDR3 loop spans 15 amino acids. The CDR3 nucleotides read TGTGCCAGCAGCCCCCGTGGGGGCAGCTCCTACGAGCAGTACTTC. Its translation: CASSPRGGSSYEQYF.

This clonotype was counted a few times. The genes are TRBV29-1 and TRBJ2-7; 7 bases agree with TRBD1. This CDR3 is built from 12 residues. Germline CDR1 and CDR2: SQVTM and ANQGSEA. V was pared by 0 bases and J by 5 bases, with 1 base of the junction left unmatched. The CDR3 nucleotides read TGCAGCGTTGAAGATACAGGGGACGAGCAGTACTTC. It is translated as CSVEDTGDEQYF.

Here the CDR3 DNA reads TGTGCCAGCTCCCCCTCCGCGGGACAGAATAATTCACCCCTCCACTTT. Residues: CASSPSAGQNNSPLHF. V usage is TRBV7-8 and J usage is TRBJ1-6; the match to TRBD1 covers 7 bases. Germline CDR1 and CDR2: SGHVS and FQNEAQ. The CDR3 covers 16 residues. Trimming cost V 8 bases and J 5 bases; bases outside gene matches: 12. The full variable domain, rest sourced from reference TRBV7-8 and TRBJ1-6, is GAGVSQSPRYKVAKRGQDVALRCDPISGHVSLFWYQQALGQGPEFLTYFQNEAQLDKSGLPSDRFFAERPEGSVSTLKIQRTQQEDSAVYLCASSPSAGQNNSPLHFGNGTRLTVT.

This clonotype showed up just a few times. This sequence joins TRBV29-1 and TRBJ2-1; D remains unclear. The end of the DNA is better explained by TRBJ2-7, so the J call may be wrong. There are 13 residues in the CDR3. Per germline, CDR1 SQVTM and CDR2 ANQGSEA. The CDR3 DNA reads TGCAGCGTTGCTAGGCAGGCGGCGACCGAGCAGTACTTC. Amino acid sequence: CSVARQAATEQYF.

The chain couples TRBV28 to TRBJ1-5; D is uncertain. Germline V CDR1 and CDR2: MDHEN, SYDVKM. V was trimmed by 6 bases and J by 3 bases, leaving 9 bases between them. The CDR3 covers 13 residues. The CDR3 region is CASRQEVNQPQHF. The CDR3 DNA follows: TGTGCCAGCAGGCAAGAAGTCAATCAGCCCCAGCATTTT.

This clonotype has just a few counts. Germline is not matched at one junction end, which may reflect a read error. This chain connects TRBV29-1 to TRBJ2-5; 12 positions agree with TRBD2. The CDR3 is 15 amino acids. CDR1 and CDR2 from the germline V gene are SQVTM and ANQGSEA. The CDR3 DNA reads TGTAGCGCTCAGAGGACTAGCGGGGTACAAGAGACCCAGTACTTC. It encodes CSAQRTSGVQETQYF.